Detailed here is one T cell receptor beta chain. Its matching antigen is unknown. The data were taken from a study of STAT5B mutations in CD4+ large granular lymphocyte leukemia. Overall study findings and caveats: Main leukemic clonotypes were patient-specific, but roughly 23% appeared at low frequency elsewhere. Top patient clones used TRBV06 genes more often: 8/27 versus 2/35 in controls.

Repertoires were generated with immunoSEQ multiplex PCR, while TCRdb's copy carries only in-frame clones and drops some. The sample holds about 38,000 clones, roughly 85% seen once. This CDR3 comprises 15 residues. Germline values: CDR1 SGHNT, CDR2 YYREEE (reference sequence). Trimming took off 2 bases at V and 5 bases at J, with 16 bases between the two ends. The sample was CD4+ T cells from blood buffy coats. The rearrangement uses TRBV5-4 and TRBJ2-5, with D possibly being TRBD2 (5 bases). This receptor was obtained from a human donor in good health. CDR3 in amino acids: CASSFPRGQGETQYF. The CDR3 DNA sequence: TGTGCCAGCAGCTTTCCCCGAGGGCAAGGGGAGACCCAGTACTTC.